This is a list of T cell receptor beta chains from one sample in a study of cytomegalovirus exposure and HLA in healthy donors. Sequencing was performed with immunoSEQ multiplex PCR; in TCRdb, only in-frame clones are kept and a portion is missing. This table has 86,000 or so clones, 90% to 96% appearing once. Material: PBMCs. Source of these receptors: a man in his late teens or twenties in good health and CMV-seropositive. CDR3s include the opening cysteine and the closing phenylalanine or tryptophan. D genes are given only for firm matches. Clone size is shown for a subset of rows, as once, few, many or a class of expanded clone.

J gene	V gene	clone size	D gene	CDR3 DNA	CDR3 protein
TRBJ2-2	TRBV5-1	-	-	TGCGCCAGCGGAGACCAGAGGAACACCGGGGAGCTGTTTTTT	CASGDQRNTGELFF
TRBJ2-7	TRBV7-9	-	-	TGTGCCAGCAGCTCCCTTAGGTCCCAGGGCTACGAGCAGTACTTC	CASSSLRSQGYEQYF
TRBJ2-1	TRBV7-9	-	TRBD1	TGTGCCAGCAGCTTAGATGGGGACAGGCTCGCCTACAATGAGCAGTTCTTC	CASSLDGDRLAYNEQFF
TRBJ1-1	TRBV28	-	TRBD1	TGTGCCAGCATCGTAGGGGGCGTCAGGCACACTGAAGCTTTCTTT	CASIVGGVRHTEAFF
TRBJ2-5	TRBV2	-	-	TGTGCCAGCAGTTTGAGAAGGGGAGAGACCCAGTACTTC	CASSLRRGETQYF
TRBJ2-1	TRBV6-4	-	-	TGTGCCAGCAGTGACAAGGCGGGATCCTACAATGAGCAGTTCTTC	CASSDKAGSYNEQFF
TRBJ2-1	TRBV27	-	TRBD1	TGTGCCAGCAGGTTACAGGGGATGGATGAGCAGTTCTTC	CASRLQGMDEQFF
TRBJ2-1	TRBV5-4	-	TRBD2	TGTGCCAGCAGCCGGACTAGCCTCGGTGAGCAGTTCTTC	CASSRTSLGEQFF
TRBJ2-1	TRBV7-9	once	TRBD2	TGTGCCAGCAGCATGGCGGGACTAGCGGGAGTCAATGAGCAGTTCTTC	CASSMAGLAGVNEQFF
TRBJ1-1	TRBV15	-	-	TGTGCCACCAGCAGAGCAGGGAACACTGAAGCTTTCTTT	CATSRAGNTEAFF
TRBJ2-7	TRBV6-6	-	TRBD1	TGTGCCAGCGGGACAGACTACGAGCAGTACTTC	CASGTDYEQYF
TRBJ1-5	TRBV28	-	TRBD1	TGTGCCAGCAGTGGGGGACAGGGAGGTCAGCCCCAGCATTTT	CASSGGQGGQPQHF
TRBJ2-4	TRBV25-1	-	TRBD2	TGTGCCAGCAGGGGGACTAGCGGGAATCTAGCCAAAAACATTCAGTACTTC	CASRGTSGNLAKNIQYF
TRBJ2-7	TRBV6-5	-	-	TGTGCCAGCAGACTCGTGGCGGGGAACTCCTACGAGCAGTACTTC	CASRLVAGNSYEQYF
TRBJ2-7	TRBV6-1	-	TRBD1	TGTGCCAGCAGTGGAACAAGACAGGGAACCGAGCAGTACTTC	CASSGTRQGTEQYF
TRBJ2-1	TRBV5-4	-	TRBD1	TGTGCCAGCCATGATGGGGGACAGGGGAGTTACAATGAGCAGTTCTTC	CASHDGGQGSYNEQFF
TRBJ2-1	TRBV11-2	-	TRBD2	TGTGCCAGCAGCTTCAGGACTAGCAATGGTGAGCAGTTCTTC	CASSFRTSNGEQFF
TRBJ2-2	TRBV2	-	-	TGTGCCAGCAGTGACGGCGGGACTCCTTACACCGGGGAGCTGTTTTTT	CASSDGGTPYTGELFF
TRBJ2-7	TRBV6-1	-	TRBD2	TGTGCCAGCAGTGAAGGCAGCGGGGAACCCTACGAGCAGTACTTC	CASSEGSGEPYEQYF